Each of the 20 T cell receptor beta chains below was sequenced from the same sample in a study of blood T cells in healthy people across ages. Using a J-beta primer mix together with a sample-barcoded 5' primer, a second PCR was run for roughly 7 to 11 cycles. MiXCR was run by TCRdb on the 5' RACE reads, yielding one entry per CDR3 protein. This table holds approximately 820,000 distinct CDR3 sequences, 44% found once. Sequencing was carried out using blood. These receptors were collected from a man aged 55 to 69 in good health.

This rearrangement joins TRBV12-3 or TRBV12-4 to TRBJ2-3; 7 positions agree with TRBD1. J gave up 3 bases and V 1 base, and 7 bases lay outside the gene matches. This CDR3 contains 16 residues. CDR3: CASSLVAGGRTDTQYF. Here the CDR3 DNA reads TGTGCCAGCAGTTTAGTGGCAGGGGGTCGGACAGATACGCAGTATTTT.

The chain recombines TRBV27 with TRBJ1-1; D may be TRBD1 (6 bases). The CDR3 is made up of 16 amino acids. Germline CDR1 and CDR2: MNHEY and SMNVEV (reference sequence). Trimming left V 6 bases short and J 5 bases short, with 22 bases between. The CDR3 DNA sequence: TGTGCCAGCAGCTCTTTGGGAGGCGGACAGAGGACTGAAGCTTTCTTT. It specifies CASSSLGGGQRTEAFF.

This clonotype appeared a few times. The chain recombines TRBV6-1 with TRBJ1-6; 8 positions agree with TRBD1. Germline-derived CDR1 and CDR2 are MNHNS and SASEGT. The CDR3 is 16 amino acids. V trimming: 4 bases; J trimming: 4 bases; junction bases outside the gene matches: 6. For the CDR3, the DNA is TGTGCCAGCAGTGCTACGGGACAGGCGTATAATTCACCCCTCCACTTT. It is translated as CASSATGQAYNSPLHF.

The V and J genes are TRBV12-3 or TRBV12-4 and TRBJ2-2; perhaps TRBD1 as D (6 bases). V shed 5 bases and J shed 7 bases, with 11 bases lying between them. The CDR3 totals 13 residues. CDR3 DNA: TGTGCCAGCAGTAATCAGGGGATCGGGGAGCTGTTTTTT. Its translation is CASSNQGIGELFF.

Comment on this clonotype: In this CDR3 the conserved last residue, phenylalanine or tryptophan, is missing, so a read error is likely. The chain employs TRBV20-1 and TRBJ1-2; D is ambiguous. Germline V lookup: CDR1 DFQATT, CDR2 SNEGSKA (reference sequence). The CDR3 contains 12 residues. The V and J ends lost 1 base and 5 bases respectively, with 8 bases between them. CDR3 sequence: CSARGGGYGYTL. Here the CDR3 DNA reads TGCAGTGCTAGAGGGGGAGGGTATGGCTACACCTTA.

The table lists this clonotype with a few counts. The V and J genes are TRBV13 and TRBJ2-7; TRBD2 matches 8 bases. The DNA end lines up better with TRBJ2-5; the J call may be wrong. The length of the CDR3 is 15 residues. Germline lookup yields CDR1 PRHDT and CDR2 FYEKMQ (reference sequence). The CDR3 DNA is TGTGCCAGCACCGCACTTGCGGGGGGTCGGGAGACCCAGTACTTC. Its protein is CASTALAGGRETQYF.

This clonotype turned up a few times. The chain employs TRBV5-1 and TRBJ1-2, with D tentatively TRBD1 (5 bases). The V and J ends lost 4 bases and 3 bases respectively, with 16 bases between them. The CDR3 totals 15 residues. Germline V gene sequence: CDR1 SGHRS, CDR2 YFSETQ. CDR3 region: CASSPQGMEYYGYTF. Written as DNA, the CDR3 is TGCGCCAGCAGCCCTCAGGGCATGGAGTACTATGGCTACACCTTC.

This chain links TRBV7-2 with TRBJ2-5; 10 bases are a match to TRBD2. The CDR3 consists of 16 residues. J gave up 5 bases and V 1 base, and 7 bases lay outside the gene matches. The germline V gene has CDR1 SGHTA and CDR2 FQGNSA. The CDR3 protein is CASSLGRAGGRETQYF. As DNA, the CDR3 is TGTGCCAGCAGCTTAGGTCGAGCGGGGGGGCGTGAGACCCAGTACTTC.

The gene calls are TRBV2 and TRBJ2-7, with 12 nucleotides matching TRBD1. Trimming cost V 6 bases and J 4 bases; bases outside gene matches: 10. The V gene's germline CDR1 is SNHLY and CDR2 FYNNEI. CDR3 length: 16 amino acids. The CDR3 here is CASRANGTGGWYEQYF. The CDR3 nucleotides read TGTGCCAGCAGGGCAAACGGGACAGGGGGCTGGTACGAGCAGTACTTC.

The sample holds a few counts of this clonotype. The chain links TRBV6-2 or TRBV6-3 to TRBJ1-1; D not certain. The V end lost 8 bases, the J end lost 0 bases, and 13 bases lay between the germline ends. Germline V CDR1 and CDR2: MNHEY, SVGEGT. CDR3 size: 14 residues. DNA of the CDR3: TGTGCCAGCGGGATTTGGGGTGTGAACACTGAAGCTTTCTTT. Amino acid sequence: CASGIWGVNTEAFF.

This chain uses TRBV19 with TRBJ1-2; no firm D call. Trimming pared 4 bases from V and 8 bases from J, leaving 8 bases between. Germline-derived CDR1 and CDR2 are LNHDA and SQIVND (reference sequence). The CDR3 sequence is 11 residues long. The CDR3 DNA reads as TGTGCCAGTAGTAGGATGTCGGGCTACACCTTC. Translated, it gives CASSRMSGYTF.

This chain uses TRBV27 with TRBJ2-1; D is possibly TRBD2 (6 bases). CDR3 length: 13 residues. The V gene's germline CDR1 is MNHEY and CDR2 SMNVEV (reference sequence). Trimming took 3 bases from V and 10 from J, leaving 13 bases between them. The chain's CDR3 is CASSFGGRGEQFF. The CDR3 DNA follows: TGTGCCAGCAGTTTCGGTGGCCGGGGGGAGCAGTTCTTC.

The genes are TRBV27 and TRBJ2-1; 12 nucleotides line up with TRBD2. V was pared by 0 bases and J by 9 bases, with 9 bases of the junction left unmatched. Germline V gives CDR1 MNHEY, CDR2 SMNVEV (reference sequence). CDR3 size: 17 residues. The CDR3 region is CASSLSYLAGGRGEQFF. CDR3 bases: TGTGCCAGCAGTTTATCCTACCTAGCGGGGGGGCGTGGTGAGCAGTTCTTC.

The chain employs TRBV2 and TRBJ2-1, with D perhaps matching TRBD1 (5 bases). Germline V gene data show CDR1 as SNHLY and CDR2 as FYNNEI. The CDR3 runs to 15 residues. V dropped 11 bases and J dropped 8 bases, with 25 bases sitting between them. The CDR3 sequence is CAYSAQGGPQYEQFF. The CDR3 DNA sequence: TGTGCCTACTCAGCTCAGGGCGGCCCGCAATATGAGCAGTTCTTC.

This clonotype was recorded a few times. V and J are TRBV4-3 and TRBJ2-5; tentative D call: TRBD2 (5 bases). Trimming shortened V by 0 bases and J by 5 bases, and 10 bases separated the two germline ends. Germline CDR1 is LGHNA and CDR2 is YSLEER. The CDR3 is 14 amino acids. CDR3 nucleotide sequence: TGCGCCAGCAGCCAAGATATACTAGGGGAGACCCAGTACTTC. It translates to CASSQDILGETQYF.

This chain joins TRBV6-2 or TRBV6-3 and TRBJ2-2; 8 positions match TRBD1. Per germline, CDR1 MNHEY and CDR2 SVGEGT. J was trimmed by 6 bases and V by 7 bases; bases with no gene match: 10. The CDR3 runs 15 residues. The CDR3 protein is CASTFRGLYSGELFF. Here the CDR3 DNA reads TGTGCCAGCACTTTCAGGGGGCTTTATTCCGGGGAGCTGTTTTTT.

The chain joins TRBV7-9 to TRBJ2-7, with 7 bases identical to TRBD1. The CDR3 totals 14 residues. Per the germline V gene, CDR1 is SEHNR and CDR2 is FQNEAQ (reference sequence). The V gene end was trimmed by 5 bases and the J gene end by 1 base; junction bases not matched to a gene: 5. The CDR3 protein is CASSTGAVSYEQYF. DNA of the CDR3: TGTGCCAGCAGCACAGGGGCAGTATCCTACGAGCAGTACTTC.

The chain carries TRBV12-3 or TRBV12-4 and TRBJ1-1; D remains unclear. Trimming shortened V by 3 bases and J by 2 bases, and 7 bases separated the two germline ends. CDR3 length: 13 amino acids. CDR3 protein: CASSLRFNTEAFF. The CDR3 DNA reads TGTGCCAGCAGTTTGAGGTTTAACACTGAAGCTTTCTTT.

Notes on this clonotype: One junction end does not reproduce the germline sequence, and a read error may be involved. The chain recombines TRBV6-1 with TRBJ1-2; D perhaps matches TRBD1 (5 bases). Germline V lookup: CDR1 MNHNS, CDR2 SASEGT. The CDR3 is 13 amino acids. The CDR3 sequence: CASISWGTYGYTF. CDR3 bases: TGTGCCAGCATTTCCTGGGGGACCTATGGTTACACCTTC.

This clonotype was detected many times. The chain links TRBV14 to TRBJ1-2; 7 bases match TRBD1. J gave up 7 bases and V 5 bases, and 4 bases lay outside the gene matches. Germline V gives CDR1 SGHDN, CDR2 FVKESK. The CDR3 sequence is 12 residues long. The CDR3 DNA is TGTGCCAGCAGCTGGGGACAGCGTGGCTACACCTTC. Translating it yields CASSWGQRGYTF. Drawing the rest from reference TRBV14 and TRBJ1-2, the complete variable domain is EAGVTQFPSHSVIEKGQTVTLRCDPISGHDNLYWYRRVMGKEIKFLLHFVKESKQDESGMPNNRFLAERTGGTYSTLKVQPAELEDSGVYFCASSWGQRGYTFGSGTRLTVV.